These 26 T cell receptor beta chains were all obtained from the same sample, sequenced in a study of OX40 agonist ivuxolimab in advanced cancers. Clones were read by immunoSEQ multiplex PCR, and TCRdb kept only the in-frame ones, dropping some. The repertoire holds tens of thousands of clones, with 86% as singletons. Material: CD4+ or CD8+ T cells sorted from blood, obtained in a trial of the OX40 agonist ivuxolimab. All receptors come from an adult with an advanced solid tumor such as melanoma, head and neck, liver or kidney cancer.

The V gene is TRBV6-1, the J gene TRBJ2-2, with TRBD1 matching over 9 bases. The CDR3 consists of 16 residues. J was trimmed by 6 bases and V by 4 bases; bases with no gene match: 9. CDR1 and CDR2 (germline): MNHNS, SASEGT. CDR3 region: CASSAQGAGVPGELFF. DNA for the CDR3: TGTGCCAGCAGTGCACAGGGGGCGGGAGTCCCCGGGGAGCTGTTTTTT.

The V and J genes are TRBV6-1 and TRBJ2-1, with 7 nucleotides matching TRBD2. The CDR3 runs 15 residues. Germline loops: CDR1 MNHNS, CDR2 SASEGT. The trim removed 8 bases at V and 6 bases at J, leaving 13 bases unmatched. CDR3 region: CASSPGTTSGNEQFF. The CDR3 bases are TGTGCCAGCTCCCCGGGGACTACGAGTGGCAATGAGCAGTTCTTC.

In this sample, this clone turned up a few times. V usage is TRBV19 and J usage is TRBJ1-1; perhaps TRBD1 as D (6 bases). Germline values: CDR1 LNHDA, CDR2 SQIVND (reference sequence). CDR3 length: 12 residues. V was clipped by 9 bases and J by 2 bases, with 10 bases between them. The CDR3 DNA is TGTGCCAGCACAGGGAGTAACACTGAAGCTTTCTTT. Translated: CASTGSNTEAFF.

The chain links TRBV10-3 to TRBJ2-2, with D uncertain. The germline gives CDR1 ENHRY, CDR2 SYGVKD. CDR3 length equals 15 residues. The V gene lost 3 bases and the J gene lost 7 bases, with 15 bases spanning the gap. CDR3 in amino acids: CAISEAGGLVGELFF. As DNA, the CDR3 is TGTGCCATCAGTGAAGCAGGTGGGCTAGTCGGGGAGCTGTTTTTT.

The rearrangement uses TRBV5-4 and TRBJ1-1; D may be TRBD1 (6 bases). Germline CDR1 and CDR2: SGHNT and YYREEE (reference sequence). The CDR3 loop spans 17 amino acids. V was cut by 4 bases and J by 0 bases, with 19 bases left in between. This CDR3 reads CASSTGTGLSMNTEAFF. CDR3 nucleotide sequence: TGTGCCAGCAGCACCGGAACAGGGCTTTCTATGAACACTGAAGCTTTCTTT.

V is TRBV2 and J is TRBJ1-5, with no clear D. V dropped 3 bases and J dropped 3 bases, with 12 bases sitting between them. The CDR3 totals 15 residues. The germline V gene has CDR1 SNHLY and CDR2 FYNNEI. Here the CDR3 reads CASSDLGQTNQPQHF. In nucleotides, the CDR3 is TGTGCCAGCAGTGATTTAGGGCAGACCAATCAGCCCCAGCATTTT.

This clone was found once. The chain employs TRBV5-1 and TRBJ1-4, with TRBD1 identical over 7 bases. The ends lost 2 bases at V and 0 bases at J; junction bases unmatched: 1. CDR1 and CDR2 (germline): SGHRS, YFSETQ. CDR3 size: 15 residues. CDR3 bases: TGCGCCAGCAGCTTTACAGGGGCAACTAATGAAAAACTGTTTTTT. It yields the protein CASSFTGATNEKLFF.

The rearrangement uses TRBV10-3 and TRBJ1-1; 7 bases fit TRBD1. Germline loops: CDR1 ENHRY, CDR2 SYGVKD. The CDR3 contains 14 residues. The V and J ends lost 6 bases and 4 bases, in that order; junction bases with no gene match: 8. CDR3 region: CAISGRGSSTEAFF. The CDR3 coding sequence is TGTGCCATCAGCGGCAGGGGGTCTAGCACTGAAGCTTTCTTT.

This rearrangement joins TRBV7-9 to TRBJ1-6, with TRBD1 identical over 10 bases. This CDR3 has 16 amino acids. Germline CDR1 SEHNR, CDR2 FQNEAQ (reference sequence). Trimming removed 6 bases from V and 2 bases from J; junction bases left unmatched: 4. In DNA, the CDR3 is TGTGCCAGCAGTCACGACAGGGGGCCCTATAATTCACCCCTCCACTTT. Its translation: CASSHDRGPYNSPLHF.

This clone is a singleton in its sample. The chain couples TRBV25-1 to TRBJ1-4; 7 bases are shared with TRBD1. V gave up 3 bases and J gave up 3 bases; unmatched junction bases: 4. CDR1 MGHDK and CDR2 SYGVNS come from the germline V gene. CDR3 length equals 15 residues. The CDR3 here is CASSDQGQPNEKLFF. The CDR3 coding sequence is TGTGCCAGCAGTGACCAGGGACAGCCTAATGAAAAACTGTTTTTT.

The chain couples TRBV11-2 to TRBJ2-2; D gene ambiguous. Looked up from germline, CDR1 is SGHAT and CDR2 is FQNNGV. V was shortened by 6 bases and J by 6 bases, with 14 bases between the two germline ends. The CDR3 covers 14 residues. DNA of the CDR3: TGTGCCAGCAGGGGAAATGGGGTAGCCGGGGAGCTGTTTTTT. Its translation is CASRGNGVAGELFF.

This chain connects TRBV5-1 to TRBJ2-5; D is perhaps TRBD2 (7 bases). This CDR3 contains 13 residues. V was pared by 6 bases and J by 2 bases, with 11 bases between. Germline V lookup: CDR1 SGHRS, CDR2 YFSETQ. CDR3 in amino acids: CASKAGAQETQYF. The CDR3 DNA reads TGCGCCAGCAAGGCGGGGGCTCAAGAGACCCAGTACTTC. Combining the CDR3 with reference TRBV5-1 and TRBJ2-5 gives the whole variable domain KAGVTQTPRYLIKTRGQQVTLSCSPISGHRSVSWYQQTPGQGLQFLFEYFSETQRNKGNFPGRFSGRQFSNSRSEMNVSTLELGDSALYLCASKAGAQETQYFGPGTRLLVL.

V is TRBV19 and J is TRBJ2-2; tentatively, D is TRBD1 (5 bases). The CDR3 consists of 14 residues. Germline V gene data show CDR1 as LNHDA and CDR2 as SQIVND (reference sequence). V lost 5 bases and J lost 5, with 12 bases in between. CDR3 sequence (DNA): TGTGCCAGTAGTGGCAGGGCGAGGACCGGGGAGCTGTTTTTT. It encodes CASSGRARTGELFF.

The genes are TRBV6-1 and TRBJ1-2; D gene uncertain. The CDR3 runs 14 residues. V was clipped by 3 bases and J by 4 bases, with 12 bases between them. Germline V lookup: CDR1 MNHNS, CDR2 SASEGT. In DNA form, the CDR3 reads TGTGCCAGCAGTGAGACGGACCTTGGCTATGGCTACACCTTC. Translation: CASSETDLGYGYTF.

The chain links TRBV12-5 to TRBJ2-3; weak D call: TRBD1 (6 bases). V gave up 1 base and J gave up 1 base, with 6 bases separating them. The CDR3 has 14 amino acids. Germline V gene sequence: CDR1 LGHNT, CDR2 FRNRAP. The CDR3 DNA sequence: TGTGCTAGTGGTTTGGGGGGGCGCACAGATACGCAGTATTTT. As protein: CASGLGGRTDTQYF.

The CDR3 coding sequence is TGTGCCTGGAGTGTGCTGACAGGGGGTGGGACTGGGGCCAACGTCCTGACTTTC. Amino acid sequence: CAWSVLTGGGTGANVLTF. V and J are TRBV30 and TRBJ2-6; 9 nucleotides align to TRBD1. CDR1 GTSNPN and CDR2 SVGIG come from the germline V gene (reference sequence). The V and J ends lost 0 bases and 2 bases, in that order; junction bases with no gene match: 8. This CDR3 comprises 18 residues.

This chain joins TRBV9 and TRBJ2-2; D call uncertain. The V and J ends lost 7 bases and 7 bases respectively, with 14 bases between them. The germline V gene has CDR1 SGDLS and CDR2 YYNGEE. The CDR3 sequence is 13 residues long. The CDR3 loop is CASSEDRNGELFF. The CDR3 nucleotides read TGTGCCAGCTCCGAGGATAGGAACGGGGAGCTGTTTTTT.

The genes are TRBV5-1 and TRBJ1-6, with D possibly TRBD1 on 5 matching bases. In germline, CDR1 is SGHRS, CDR2 YFSETQ. This CDR3 has 18 residues. With 0 bases removed from V and 7 bases from J, the gap between germline ends came to 20 bases. The CDR3 spells CASSLASMRGGGNSPLHF. In DNA, the CDR3 is TGCGCCAGCAGCTTGGCCTCGATGAGGGGAGGAGGGAATTCACCCCTCCACTTT.

This clone appeared a few times. This rearrangement joins TRBV4-2 to TRBJ1-2; TRBD1 might be the D (5 bases). V dropped 0 bases and J dropped 6 bases, with 8 bases sitting between them. The CDR3 runs 13 residues. CDR1 and CDR2 from the germline V gene are LGHNA and YNFKEQ. The CDR3 DNA reads as TGTGCCAGCAGCCAAGACAGGGACGATGGCTACACCTTC. Amino acids: CASSQDRDDGYTF.

This clone was observed a handful of times. V gene TRBV29-1 combines with J gene TRBJ1-1; D not resolved. The ends were cut back, 4 bases at V and 4 bases at J, with 16 bases in the middle. CDR1 is SQVTM and CDR2 is ANQGSEA in the germline V gene. This CDR3 has 14 residues. CDR3 protein: CSVVGISPGTEAFF. In DNA, the CDR3 is TGCAGCGTTGTTGGGATTTCCCCTGGCACTGAAGCTTTCTTT.

This chain connects TRBV12-5 to TRBJ2-2; D call uncertain. The germline V and J ends were trimmed by 0 bases and 4 bases, with 9 bases remaining between them. This CDR3 spans 15 amino acids. The germline CDR1 and CDR2 sequences are LGHNT and FRNRAP. CDR3 DNA sequence: TGTGCTAGTGGTTTGGTACACCGATCCACCGGGGAGCTGTTTTTT. This sequence encodes CASGLVHRSTGELFF.

The genes are TRBV4-1 and TRBJ1-1; TRBD1 agrees at 9 bases. Trimming removed 0 bases from V and 10 bases from J; junction bases left unmatched: 6. CDR3 length: 14 amino acids. Germline V lookup: CDR1 MGHRA, CDR2 YSYEKL. CDR3 in amino acids: CASSQDVDRGAAFF. In DNA, the CDR3 is TGCGCCAGCAGCCAAGACGTGGACAGGGGCGCAGCTTTCTTT.

In the case of this clone: Other DNA sequences within the sample encode an identical CDR3. The chain has TRBV6-6 and TRBJ1-1; 7 nucleotides line up with TRBD1. Trimming cost V 7 bases and J 1 base; bases outside gene matches: 9. Looked up from germline, CDR1 is MNHNY and CDR2 is SVGAGI (reference sequence). The CDR3 runs 15 residues. CDR3: CASNFYRGSNTEAFF. CDR3 bases: TGTGCCAGCAATTTCTACAGGGGCTCGAACACTGAAGCTTTCTTT.

This clone occurred once. The V call is TRBV30, the J call TRBJ2-7; tentative D call: TRBD2 (6 bases). Germline-derived CDR1 and CDR2 are GTSNPN and SVGIG (reference sequence). The V end was cut by 0 bases, the J end by 8 bases, with 14 bases between. This CDR3 region has 13 residues. The CDR3: CAWSVRGGLKQYF. CDR3 sequence (DNA): TGTGCCTGGAGTGTACGTGGGGGGTTGAAGCAGTACTTC.

The chain employs TRBV5-1 and TRBJ2-5; D is unclear. Germline assignment: CDR1 SGHRS and CDR2 YFSETQ. The CDR3 loop spans 13 amino acids. Deletions cut 0 bases from V and 2 bases from J, with 5 bases between. In nucleotides, the CDR3 is TGCGCCAGCAGCTTGGTGGCTCAAGAGACCCAGTACTTC. Amino acids: CASSLVAQETQYF.

The V gene is TRBV2, the J gene TRBJ2-5; 10 bases are shared with TRBD2. CDR1 and CDR2 (germline): SNHLY, FYNNEI. Losses at the gene ends were 8 bases for V and 2 bases for J; bases not matched to a gene: 11. The CDR3 has 16 residues. As DNA, the CDR3 is TGTGCCAGCGGGACTGGGAAAGCGGGGGGGCAAGAGACCCAGTACTTC. Protein product: CASGTGKAGGQETQYF.